This TCR beta chain was captured in a study of cytomegalovirus exposure and HLA in healthy donors. Study-wide findings and caveats: High specificity and sensitivity for cytomegalovirus status were reported for the classifier. According to a later analysis, most TCR beta chains associated with CMV appeared HLA-restricted. The authors confirmed in vitro that a few CMV-associated chains were specific for CMV antigens. Judged likely to be a sequencing artifact was a cluster of highly shared sequence variants.

Remarks on this clone: The antigen remains undetermined.

CDR3 size: 15 residues. V was clipped by 7 bases and J by 4 bases, with 20 bases between them. Germline CDR1 SEHNR, CDR2 FQNEAQ (reference sequence). 13 Jbeta primers and 60 Vbeta primers were used for the PCR. Using immunoSEQ multiplex PCR, the repertoire was profiled, and TCRdb retains in-frame clones only, with some absent. The sample has roughly 200,000 clones, around 81% seen once. Sequenced input: PBMCs. This chain links TRBV7-9 with TRBJ2-7, with D perhaps TRBD1 (5 bases). This clonotype was obtained from a man aged 25-45 years in good health and CMV-seronegative. The CDR3, as DNA: TGTGCCAGCACCCCAAGACAGACTGGTGCTTACGAGCAGTACTTC. It codes for CASTPRQTGAYEQYF.